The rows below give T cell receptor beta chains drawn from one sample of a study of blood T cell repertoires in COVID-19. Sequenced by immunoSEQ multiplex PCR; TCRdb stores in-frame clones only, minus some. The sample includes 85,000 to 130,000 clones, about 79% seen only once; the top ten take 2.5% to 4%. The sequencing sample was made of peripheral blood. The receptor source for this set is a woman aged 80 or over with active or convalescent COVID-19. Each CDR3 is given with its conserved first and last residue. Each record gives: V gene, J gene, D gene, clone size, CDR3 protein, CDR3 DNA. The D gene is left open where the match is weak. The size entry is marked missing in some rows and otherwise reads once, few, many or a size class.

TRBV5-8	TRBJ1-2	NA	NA	CASSLVGSPGYTF	TGTGCCAGCAGCTTGGTCGGGTCGCCAGGCTACACCTTC
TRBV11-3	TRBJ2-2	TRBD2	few	CASSPGTSFTGELFF	TGTGCCAGCAGCCCCGGGACTAGCTTTACCGGGGAGCTGTTTTTT
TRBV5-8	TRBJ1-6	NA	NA	CASSLGDKFLGNSPLHF	TGTGCCAGCAGCTTGGGGGACAAGTTTCTCGGCAATTCACCCCTCCACTTT
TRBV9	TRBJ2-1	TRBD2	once	CASSPGTSGRDEQFF	TGTGCCAGCAGCCCGGGGACTAGCGGGAGGGATGAGCAGTTCTTC
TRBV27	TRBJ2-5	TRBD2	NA	CASSPRLAGESRSGNQETQYF	TGTGCCAGCAGTCCCCGGCTAGCGGGAGAATCCCGGTCGGGGAACCAAGAGACCCAGTACTTC
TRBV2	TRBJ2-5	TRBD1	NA	CASSEQGAGETQYF	TGTGCCAGCAGTGAGCAGGGGGCTGGGGAGACCCAGTACTTC
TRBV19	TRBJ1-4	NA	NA	CASSIEVQGKLFF	TGTGCCAGTAGTATAGAGGTTCAGGGGAAACTGTTTTTT
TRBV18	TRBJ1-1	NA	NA	CASSPRASNTEAFF	TGTGCCAGCTCACCACGGGCCTCGAACACTGAAGCTTTCTTT
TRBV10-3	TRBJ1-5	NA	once	CAISGEVHQPQHF	TGTGCCATCAGTGGGGAGGTCCATCAGCCCCAGCATTTT
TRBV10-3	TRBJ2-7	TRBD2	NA	CAVQREFNYEQYF	TGTGCCGTCCAGCGGGAGTTCAACTACGAGCAGTACTTC
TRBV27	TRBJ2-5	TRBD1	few	CASRGAGTAKETQYF	TGTGCCAGCAGGGGTGCCGGGACAGCCAAAGAGACCCAGTACTTC
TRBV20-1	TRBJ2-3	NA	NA	CSASGRGPSYTDTQYF	TGCAGTGCTAGTGGGCGGGGGCCTTCTTACACAGATACGCAGTATTTT
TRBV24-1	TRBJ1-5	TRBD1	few	CATSDTRTGQYQPQHF	TGTGCCACCAGTGATACCCGGACAGGTCAATATCAGCCCCAGCATTTT
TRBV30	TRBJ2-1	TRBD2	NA	CAVRLAGYNEQFF	TGTGCCGTCAGACTAGCGGGGTACAATGAGCAGTTCTTC
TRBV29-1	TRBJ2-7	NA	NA	CSVDGRDYEQYF	TGCAGCGTTGATGGCAGGGACTACGAGCAGTACTTC
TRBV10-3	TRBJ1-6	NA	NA	CAISESTRGGARNSPLHF	TGTGCCATCAGTGAGTCGACTCGGGGGGGCGCAAGGAATTCACCCCTCCACTTT
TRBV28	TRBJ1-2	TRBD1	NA	CASSLGGTGDDGYTF	TGTGCCAGCAGTTTAGGCGGGACAGGGGATGATGGCTACACCTTC
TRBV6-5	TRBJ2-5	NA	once	CASRTQAWETQYF	TGTGCCAGCAGGACCCAGGCGTGGGAGACCCAGTACTTC
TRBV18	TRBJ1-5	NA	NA	CASSPNKNQPQHF	TGTGCCAGCTCACCCAACAAAAATCAGCCCCAGCATTTT
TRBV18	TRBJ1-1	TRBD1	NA	CASSTYGTGRRSTEAFF	TGTGCCAGCTCAACTTACGGGACAGGGAGAAGAAGCACTGAAGCTTTCTTT
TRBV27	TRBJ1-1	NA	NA	CASSYRVNTEAFF	TGTGCCAGCAGCTACAGAGTGAACACTGAAGCTTTCTTT
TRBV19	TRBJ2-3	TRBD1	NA	CASSILQGASTDTQYF	TGTGCCAGTAGTATCCTACAGGGGGCTAGCACAGATACGCAGTATTTT
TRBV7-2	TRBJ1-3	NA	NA	CASREGAGNTIYF	TGTGCCAGCAGAGAAGGAGCTGGAAACACCATATATTTT
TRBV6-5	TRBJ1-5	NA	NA	CASSYSTRQPQHF	TGTGCCAGCAGTTACTCGACGAGGCAGCCCCAGCATTTT
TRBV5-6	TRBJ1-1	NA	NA	CASSLMVADTEAFF	TGTGCCAGCAGCTTAATGGTGGCTGACACTGAAGCTTTCTTT
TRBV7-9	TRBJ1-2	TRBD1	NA	CASSPGGQEGYTF	TGTGCCAGCAGCCCAGGGGGGCAGGAAGGCTACACCTTC
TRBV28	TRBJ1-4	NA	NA	CASSLSRHQGKLFF	TGTGCCAGCAGTCTAAGCCGACATCAGGGGAAACTGTTTTTT
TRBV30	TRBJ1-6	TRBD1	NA	CAWSRPGTAYNSPLHF	TGTGCCTGGAGTAGACCCGGGACAGCTTATAATTCACCCCTCCACTTT
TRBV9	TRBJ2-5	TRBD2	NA	CASSVGVLAGAPQETQYF	TGTGCCAGCAGCGTAGGAGTTCTAGCGGGAGCCCCACAAGAGACCCAGTACTTC
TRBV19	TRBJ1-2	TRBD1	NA	CASRRDSSSNYGYTF	TGTGCCAGTAGAAGGGACAGCTCCTCTAACTATGGCTACACCTTC
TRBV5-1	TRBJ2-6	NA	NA	CASSLISVTGISGANVLTF	TGCGCCAGCAGCTTGATTAGTGTCACGGGAATCTCTGGGGCCAACGTCCTGACTTTC
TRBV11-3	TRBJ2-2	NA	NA	CASSPTSPGPPGGELFF	TGTGCCAGCAGCCCAACATCCCCCGGCCCACCGGGGGGGGAGCTGTTTTTT
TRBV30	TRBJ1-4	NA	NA	CAWSVRGEKLFF	TGTGCCTGGAGTGTCCGGGGAGAAAAACTGTTTTTT
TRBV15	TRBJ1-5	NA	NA	CATSISGDSNQPQHF	TGTGCCACCAGCATCTCAGGGGATAGCAATCAGCCCCAGCATTTT
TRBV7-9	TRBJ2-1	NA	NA	CASSLGQHNEQFF	TGTGCCAGCAGCTTAGGACAGCACAATGAGCAGTTCTTC
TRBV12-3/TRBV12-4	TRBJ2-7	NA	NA	CASKGESSYEQYF	TGTGCCAGCAAGGGGGAGTCCTCCTACGAGCAGTACTTC
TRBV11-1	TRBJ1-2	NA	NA	CASSSPTTDNYGYTF	TGTGCCAGCAGCTCACCAACGACAGACAACTATGGCTACACCTTC
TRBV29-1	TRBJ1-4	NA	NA	CSVQFKGATNEKLFF	TGCAGCGTCCAGTTTAAGGGGGCAACTAATGAAAAACTGTTTTTT
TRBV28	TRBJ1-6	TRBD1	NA	CASSFTTGVQHNSPLHF	TGTGCCAGCAGTTTCACTACAGGGGTCCAACATAATTCACCCCTCCACTTT
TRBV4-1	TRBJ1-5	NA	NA	CASSQPAESNQPQHF	TGCGCCAGCAGCCAACCCGCGGAGAGCAATCAGCCCCAGCATTTT